This T cell receptor (beta chain) was captured in a study of T cell changes during pregnancy in multiple sclerosis. In this sample, this clone turned up once. Here immunoSEQ multiplex PCR was the method, and the copy in TCRdb shows in-frame clones only, minus some. The data show tens of thousands of clones, about 89% seen once. The sequences come from CD4+ T cells from peripheral blood mononuclear cells, collected in the first trimester of pregnancy. This sequence originates from a female donor with multiple sclerosis, enrolled in a pregnancy study.

The CDR3 loop is CASSPSRGWNQPQHF. CDR3 nucleotide sequence: TGTGCCAGCAGTCCCTCCAGGGGCTGGAATCAGCCCCAGCATTTT. The V call is TRBV27, the J call TRBJ1-5; tentatively, D is TRBD1 (6 bases). The CDR3 extends over 15 amino acids. The V gene's germline CDR1 is MNHEY and CDR2 SMNVEV (reference sequence). V gave up 5 bases and J gave up 4 bases, with 15 bases separating them.